This entry lists 9 T cell receptor beta chains sequenced from one sample in a study of shared clonotypes between healthy human individuals. Profiled with immunoSEQ multiplex PCR; TCRdb holds only in-frame clones, not every one. This table holds 2 million to 2.5 million clones, 85% to 95% found once. The sequenced sample consisted of naive CD4+ T cells from PBMCs. The subset is: CD45RA+ positively selected. The receptor set was obtained from a man aged 18 to 30 in good health. Some clones in this sample may be carry-over from other donors' samples.

This clone was observed once. The genes are TRBV5-1 and TRBJ2-3, with TRBD2 matching over 8 bases. Germline V gives CDR1 SGHRS, CDR2 YFSETQ. The CDR3 extends over 15 amino acids. V shed 4 bases and J 3 bases; nucleotides not matched to a gene: 7. This CDR3 reads CASSLQSGSTDTQYF. The CDR3 nucleotides are TGCGCCAGCAGCCTGCAGAGCGGGAGTACAGATACGCAGTATTTT.

This rearrangement joins TRBV27 to TRBJ2-5; TRBD1 agrees at 7 bases. The CDR3 is 14 residues long. V lost 3 bases, J lost 4 bases, and 5 bases stayed unmatched. The germline V gene has CDR1 MNHEY and CDR2 SMNVEV (reference sequence). Written as DNA, the CDR3 is TGTGCCAGCAGTTTGGGACAGCGATTAGAGACCCAGTACTTC. It yields the protein CASSLGQRLETQYF.

This clone was detected a few times. The chain combines TRBV18 with TRBJ1-2; no clear D. CDR1 and CDR2 (germline): KGHSH, LQKENI. There are 13 residues in the CDR3. Trimming took 3 bases from V and 7 from J, leaving 12 bases between them. This CDR3 is CASSPFEDGGYTF. The CDR3, as DNA: TGTGCCAGCTCACCCTTTGAGGATGGTGGCTACACCTTC.

This chain uses TRBV7-6 with TRBJ2-1, with TRBD2 as a possible D gene (6 bases). Germline CDR1 is SGHVS and CDR2 is FNYEAQ. Trimming pared 5 bases from V and 1 base from J, leaving 15 bases between. There are 16 residues in the CDR3. CDR3 in DNA: TGTGCCAGCAGCCGACTTCCGGGAGTATCCTACAATGAGCAGTTCTTC. Its protein product is CASSRLPGVSYNEQFF.

The chain has TRBV5-4 and TRBJ1-2, with D tentatively TRBD1 (5 bases). Trimming removed 3 bases from V and 8 bases from J, with 20 bases in between. Germline V gives CDR1 SGHNT, CDR2 YYREEE (reference sequence). This CDR3 spans 15 amino acids. Here the CDR3 DNA reads TGTGCCAGCAGCTCCCCCTACCAGGGACTAGAAGGCTACACCTTC. Its translation is CASSSPYQGLEGYTF.

The chain uses TRBV7-8 and TRBJ2-1, with D perhaps matching TRBD1 or TRBD2 (5 bases each). Germline loops: CDR1 SGHVS, CDR2 FQNEAQ. Trimming took off 5 bases at V and 4 bases at J, with 18 bases between the two ends. This CDR3 spans 16 amino acids. The CDR3 nucleotides are TGTGCCAGCAGCCCATTTGAGGGGCCCCGTTACAATGAGCAGTTCTTC. As protein: CASSPFEGPRYNEQFF.

The CDR3 protein is CASTSAGGPNNEQFF. CDR3 nucleotide sequence: TGTGCCAGCACTTCGGCGGGAGGCCCAAACAATGAGCAGTTCTTC. This chain joins TRBV6-5 and TRBJ2-1; 8 positions agree with TRBD2. CDR3 length equals 15 residues. V trimming: 7 bases; J trimming: 5 bases; junction bases outside the gene matches: 10. The germline V gene encodes CDR1 MNHEY and CDR2 SVGAGI.

V usage is TRBV27 and J usage is TRBJ1-5, with 7 bases aligning to TRBD1. Trimming took 6 bases from V and 0 from J; bases not matched to a gene: 14. Germline V gene lookup returns CDR1 MNHEY and CDR2 SMNVEV (reference sequence). CDR3 length: 18 residues. CDR3 region: CASRERGQPTDSNQPQHF. DNA of the CDR3: TGTGCCAGCAGAGAACGGGGACAGCCTACCGATAGCAATCAGCCCCAGCATTTT.

The V call is TRBV29-1, the J call TRBJ2-1; the D gene is possibly TRBD1 (5 bases). The CDR3 extends over 13 amino acids. Germline V gene data show CDR1 as SQVTM and CDR2 as ANQGSEA. Trimming took 2 bases from V and 9 from J, leaving 14 bases between them. CDR3 amino acids: CSVERDFQGEQFF. The DNA of the CDR3 is TGCAGCGTTGAAAGAGATTTTCAGGGTGAGCAGTTCTTC.